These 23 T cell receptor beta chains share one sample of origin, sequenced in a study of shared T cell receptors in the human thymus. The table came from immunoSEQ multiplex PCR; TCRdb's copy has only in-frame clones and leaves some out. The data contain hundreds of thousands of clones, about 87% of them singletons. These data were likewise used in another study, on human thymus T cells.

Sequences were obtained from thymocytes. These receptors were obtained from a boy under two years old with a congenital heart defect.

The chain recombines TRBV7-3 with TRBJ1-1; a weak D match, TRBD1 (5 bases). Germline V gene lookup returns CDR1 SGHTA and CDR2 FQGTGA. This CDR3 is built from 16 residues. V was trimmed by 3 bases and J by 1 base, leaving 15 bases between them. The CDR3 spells CASSLGPLLGNTEAFF. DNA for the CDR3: TGTGCCAGCAGCTTGGGGCCCCTACTGGGGAACACTGAAGCTTTCTTT.

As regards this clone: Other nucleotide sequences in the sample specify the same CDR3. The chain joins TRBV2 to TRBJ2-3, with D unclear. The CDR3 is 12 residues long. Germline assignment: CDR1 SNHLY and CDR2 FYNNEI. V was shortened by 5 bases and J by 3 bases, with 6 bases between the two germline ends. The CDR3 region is CASSQSTDTQYF. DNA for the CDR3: TGTGCCAGCAGTCAGTCTACAGATACGCAGTATTTT.

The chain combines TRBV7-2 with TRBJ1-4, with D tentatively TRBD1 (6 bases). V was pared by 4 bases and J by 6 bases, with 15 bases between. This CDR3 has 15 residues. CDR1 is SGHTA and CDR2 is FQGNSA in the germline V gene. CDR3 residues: CASSSTSQGYEKLFF. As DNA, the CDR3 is TGTGCCAGCAGCTCTACCTCGCAGGGGTATGAAAAACTGTTTTTT.

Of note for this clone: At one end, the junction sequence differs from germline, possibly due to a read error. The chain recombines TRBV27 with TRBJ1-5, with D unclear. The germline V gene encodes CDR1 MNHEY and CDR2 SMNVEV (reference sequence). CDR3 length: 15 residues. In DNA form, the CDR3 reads TGTGCCAGCCCATCTTTTACAGACGATAATCGGCCCCAGCATTTT. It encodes CASPSFTDDNRPQHF.

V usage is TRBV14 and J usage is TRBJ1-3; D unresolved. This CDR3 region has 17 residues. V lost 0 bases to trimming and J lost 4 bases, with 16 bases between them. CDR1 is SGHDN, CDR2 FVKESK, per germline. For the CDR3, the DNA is TGTGCCAGCAGCCAAGAATCGGTCACGCGGTCCGGAAACACCATATATTTT. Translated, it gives CASSQESVTRSGNTIYF.

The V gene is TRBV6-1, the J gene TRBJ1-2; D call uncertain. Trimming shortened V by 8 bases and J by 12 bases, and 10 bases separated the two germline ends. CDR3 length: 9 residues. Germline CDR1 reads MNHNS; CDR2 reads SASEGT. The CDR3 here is CASGRIHTF. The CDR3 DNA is TGTGCCAGCGGCAGGATACACACCTTC.

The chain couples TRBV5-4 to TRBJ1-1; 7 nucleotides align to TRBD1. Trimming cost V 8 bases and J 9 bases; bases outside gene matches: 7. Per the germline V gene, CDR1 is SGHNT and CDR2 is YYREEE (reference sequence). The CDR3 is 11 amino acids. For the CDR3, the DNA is TGTGCCAGAAACGGACAGGCCCAAGCTTTCTTT. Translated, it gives CARNGQAQAFF.

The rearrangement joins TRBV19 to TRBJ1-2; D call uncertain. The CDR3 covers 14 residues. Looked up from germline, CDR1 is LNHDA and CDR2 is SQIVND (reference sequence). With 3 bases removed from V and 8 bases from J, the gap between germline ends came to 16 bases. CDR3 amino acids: CASSIGCGYSGYTF. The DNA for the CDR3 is TGTGCCAGTAGTATTGGGTGCGGGTATTCCGGCTACACCTTC. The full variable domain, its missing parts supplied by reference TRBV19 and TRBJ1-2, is DGGITQSPKYLFRKEGQNVTLSCEQNLNHDAMYWYRQDPGQGLRLIYYSQIVNDFQKGDIAEGYSVSREKKESFPLTVTSAQKNPTAFYLCASSIGCGYSGYTFGSGTRLTVV.

CDR3 nucleotide sequence: TGTGCCAGCAGCTTAGTAGCGGGTCCCTACGAGCAGTACTTC. Its protein product is CASSLVAGPYEQYF. The chain uses TRBV7-2 and TRBJ2-7, with 7 bases identical to TRBD2. Germline CDR1 reads SGHTA; CDR2 reads FQGNSA. The CDR3 consists of 14 residues. With V trimmed by 1 base and J by 2 bases, 2 bases remained unmatched.

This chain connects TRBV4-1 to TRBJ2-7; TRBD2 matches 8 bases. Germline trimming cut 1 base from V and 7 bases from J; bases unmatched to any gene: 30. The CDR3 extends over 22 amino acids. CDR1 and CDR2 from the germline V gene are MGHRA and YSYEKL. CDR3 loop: CASSQVGHSSKGLTGGAGEQYF. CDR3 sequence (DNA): TGCGCCAGCAGCCAAGTGGGACATAGCTCAAAGGGGCTTACGGGGGGGGCCGGTGAGCAGTACTTC.

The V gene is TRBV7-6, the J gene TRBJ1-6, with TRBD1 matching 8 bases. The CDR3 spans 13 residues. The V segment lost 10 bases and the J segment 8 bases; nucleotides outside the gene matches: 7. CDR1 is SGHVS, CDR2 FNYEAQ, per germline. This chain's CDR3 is CATRQGTDSPLHF. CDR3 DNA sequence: TGTGCCACCAGACAGGGGACGGATTCACCCCTCCACTTT.

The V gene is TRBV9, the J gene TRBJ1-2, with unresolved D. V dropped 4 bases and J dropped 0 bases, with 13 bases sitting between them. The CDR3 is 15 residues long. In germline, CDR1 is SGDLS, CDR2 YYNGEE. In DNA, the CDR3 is TGTGCCAGCAGCAGCTACAGTGAGCCTAACTATGGCTACACCTTC. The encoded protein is CASSSYSEPNYGYTF.

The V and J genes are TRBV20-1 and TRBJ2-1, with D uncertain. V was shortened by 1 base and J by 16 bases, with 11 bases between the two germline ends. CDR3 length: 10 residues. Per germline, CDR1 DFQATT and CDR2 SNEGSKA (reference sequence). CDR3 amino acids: CSARGARRFF. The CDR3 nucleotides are TGCAGTGCTAGAGGCGCCCGTCGTTTCTTC.

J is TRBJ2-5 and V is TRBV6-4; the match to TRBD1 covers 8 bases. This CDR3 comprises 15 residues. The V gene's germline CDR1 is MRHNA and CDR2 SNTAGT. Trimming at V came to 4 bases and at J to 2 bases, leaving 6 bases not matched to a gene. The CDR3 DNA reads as TGTGCCAGCAGTGCCACAGGGGGAATTCAAGAGACCCAGTACTTC. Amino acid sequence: CASSATGGIQETQYF.

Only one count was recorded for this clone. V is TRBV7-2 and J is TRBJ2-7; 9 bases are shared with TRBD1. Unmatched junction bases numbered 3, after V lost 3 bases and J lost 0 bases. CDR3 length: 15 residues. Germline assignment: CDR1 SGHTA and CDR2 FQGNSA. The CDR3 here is CASSLGQGGSYEQYF. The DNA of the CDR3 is TGTGCCAGCAGCTTGGGACAGGGCGGCTCCTACGAGCAGTACTTC.

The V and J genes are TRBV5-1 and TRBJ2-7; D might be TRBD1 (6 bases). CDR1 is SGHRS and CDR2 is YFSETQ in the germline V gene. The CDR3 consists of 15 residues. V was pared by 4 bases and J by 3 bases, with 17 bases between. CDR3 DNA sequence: TGCGCCAGCAGCCCGGGTCCCGGACAGATCTACGAGCAGTACTTC. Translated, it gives CASSPGPGQIYEQYF.

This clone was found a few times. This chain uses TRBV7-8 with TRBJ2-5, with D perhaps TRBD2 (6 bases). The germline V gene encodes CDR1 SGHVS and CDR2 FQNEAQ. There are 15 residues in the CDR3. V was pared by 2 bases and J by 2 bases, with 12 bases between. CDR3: CASSLFGTGQETQYF. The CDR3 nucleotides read TGTGCCAGCAGCTTATTCGGGACTGGTCAAGAGACCCAGTACTTC.

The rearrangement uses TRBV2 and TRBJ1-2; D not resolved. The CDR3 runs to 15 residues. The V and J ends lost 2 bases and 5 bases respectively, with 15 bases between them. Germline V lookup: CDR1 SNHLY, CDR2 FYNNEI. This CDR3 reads CASSEFVAGYYGYTF. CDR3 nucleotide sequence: TGTGCCAGCAGTGAATTCGTGGCAGGTTATTATGGCTACACCTTC.

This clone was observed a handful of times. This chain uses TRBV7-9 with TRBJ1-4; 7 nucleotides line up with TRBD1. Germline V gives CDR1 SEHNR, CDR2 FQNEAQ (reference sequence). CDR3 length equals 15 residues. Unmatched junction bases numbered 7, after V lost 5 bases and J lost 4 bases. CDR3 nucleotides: TGTGCCAGCAGCAGGACAGGCGACATTAATGAAAAACTGTTTTTT. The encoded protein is CASSRTGDINEKLFF.

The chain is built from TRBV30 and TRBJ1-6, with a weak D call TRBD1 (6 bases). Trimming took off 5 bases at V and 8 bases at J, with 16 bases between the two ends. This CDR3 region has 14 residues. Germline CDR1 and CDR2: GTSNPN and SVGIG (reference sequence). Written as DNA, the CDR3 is TGTGCCTGGGGTCGGGGGGCGCGGGATTCACCCCTCCACTTT. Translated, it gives CAWGRGARDSPLHF.

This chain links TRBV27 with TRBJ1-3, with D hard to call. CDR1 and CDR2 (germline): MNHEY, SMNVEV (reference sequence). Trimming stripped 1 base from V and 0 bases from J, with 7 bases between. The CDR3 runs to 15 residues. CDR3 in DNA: TGTGCCAGCAGTTTATTCGGGTCCTCTGGAAACACCATATATTTT. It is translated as CASSLFGSSGNTIYF.

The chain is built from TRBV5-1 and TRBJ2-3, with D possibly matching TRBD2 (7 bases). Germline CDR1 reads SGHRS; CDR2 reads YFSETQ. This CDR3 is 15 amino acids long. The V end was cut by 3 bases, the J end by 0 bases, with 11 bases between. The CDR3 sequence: CASSWRGLSTDTQYF. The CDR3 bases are TGCGCCAGCAGCTGGCGGGGGCTTAGCACAGATACGCAGTATTTT.

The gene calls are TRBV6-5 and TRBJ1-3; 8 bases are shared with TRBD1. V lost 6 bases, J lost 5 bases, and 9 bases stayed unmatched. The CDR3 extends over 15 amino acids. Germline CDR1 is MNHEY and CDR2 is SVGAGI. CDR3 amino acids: CASRPRQGLRNTIYF. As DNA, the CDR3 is TGTGCCAGCAGACCCCGACAGGGGCTACGAAACACCATATATTTT.